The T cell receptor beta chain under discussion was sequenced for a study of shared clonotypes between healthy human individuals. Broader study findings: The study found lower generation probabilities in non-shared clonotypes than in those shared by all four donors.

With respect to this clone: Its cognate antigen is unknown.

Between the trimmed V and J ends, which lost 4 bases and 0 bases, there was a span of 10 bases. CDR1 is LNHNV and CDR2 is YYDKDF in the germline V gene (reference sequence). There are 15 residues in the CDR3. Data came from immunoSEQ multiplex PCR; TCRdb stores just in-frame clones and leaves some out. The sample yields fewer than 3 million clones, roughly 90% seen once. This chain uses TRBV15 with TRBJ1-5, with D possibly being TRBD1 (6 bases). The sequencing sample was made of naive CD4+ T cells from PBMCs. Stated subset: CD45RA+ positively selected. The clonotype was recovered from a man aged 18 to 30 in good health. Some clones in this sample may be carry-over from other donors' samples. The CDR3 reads CATSKGHTSNQPQHF. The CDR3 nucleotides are TGTGCCACCAGCAAGGGACATACTAGCAATCAGCCCCAGCATTTT.